A selection of T cell receptor beta chains follows, all from one sample in a study of PD-1 blockade in mismatch repair-deficient tumors. These TCRs' antigens remain unknown. The protocol was immunoSEQ multiplex PCR, while the TCRdb copy is restricted to in-frame clones and leaves out a portion. Among roughly 13,000 clones listed, around 86% were seen once. This material consisted of cells cultured in vitro, taken from a patient treated with pembrolizumab. The origin of the receptors is an adult with mismatch repair-deficient cancer. Both conserved end residues are part of each CDR3. A D gene is named only where the DNA matches it firmly. Clone size is given for some rows only: seen once, a few or many times, or a class if the clone is expanded.

j_call: TRBJ2-5
d_call: TRBD1
clone_size: -
v_call: TRBV7-7
cdr3_nt: TGTGCCAGCAGCTTAGTGGGGACAGGGGGGCTCCTCCAAGAGACCCAGTACTTC
cdr3_aa: CASSLVGTGGLLQETQYF

j_call: TRBJ2-7
d_call: -
clone_size: -
v_call: TRBV6-1
cdr3_nt: TGTGCCAGCGGGGCAGGGCAGGTCTACGAGCAGTACTTC
cdr3_aa: CASGAGQVYEQYF

j_call: TRBJ1-1
d_call: -
clone_size: -
v_call: TRBV10-3
cdr3_nt: TGTGCCATCAGTGAGTCTACCGGGAGCAGGGGCACTGAAGCTTTCTTT
cdr3_aa: CAISESTGSRGTEAFF

j_call: TRBJ2-5
d_call: -
clone_size: -
v_call: TRBV7-9
cdr3_nt: TGTGCCAGCAGCCCCCGTGGGGGAGCGGAGACCCAGTACTTC
cdr3_aa: CASSPRGGAETQYF

j_call: TRBJ2-3
d_call: -
clone_size: -
v_call: TRBV9
cdr3_nt: TGTGCCAGCAGCCCGAGGGGGATGGGGGGCACAGATACGCAGTATTTT
cdr3_aa: CASSPRGMGGTDTQYF

j_call: TRBJ2-7
d_call: -
clone_size: once
v_call: TRBV7-8
cdr3_nt: TGTGCCAGCAGCCCTACCCCGTCCGAGCAGTACTTC
cdr3_aa: CASSPTPSEQYF

j_call: TRBJ2-7
d_call: TRBD1
clone_size: -
v_call: TRBV19
cdr3_nt: TGTGCCAGTAGTGTCCGGGACAGGGCCTACGAGCAGTACTTC
cdr3_aa: CASSVRDRAYEQYF

j_call: TRBJ1-5
d_call: -
clone_size: -
v_call: TRBV7-8
cdr3_nt: TGTGCCAGCAGCTTAAGTGGCTTTCAGCCCCAGCATTTT
cdr3_aa: CASSLSGFQPQHF

j_call: TRBJ2-7
d_call: -
clone_size: few
v_call: TRBV12-2
cdr3_nt: TGTGCAAGTCGCTTAGGGACCTTGGGCCCCTACGAGCAGTACTTC
cdr3_aa: CASRLGTLGPYEQYF

j_call: TRBJ2-7
d_call: TRBD2
clone_size: -
v_call: TRBV4-1
cdr3_nt: TGCGCCAGCAGCCAAGGTAGCGGGCTCTCCTACGAGCAGTACTTC
cdr3_aa: CASSQGSGLSYEQYF

j_call: TRBJ1-1
d_call: -
clone_size: -
v_call: TRBV7-9
cdr3_nt: TGTGCCAGCAGCCGCCGGGGTATGGGTTCTGCGGAAGCTTTCTTT
cdr3_aa: CASSRRGMGSAEAFF

j_call: TRBJ1-4
d_call: -
clone_size: -
v_call: TRBV9
cdr3_nt: TGTGCCAGCAGCGTAGGGGGGAAGCGGGAAAAACTGTTTTTT
cdr3_aa: CASSVGGKREKLFF